This TCR beta chain was documented in a study of blood T cell repertoires in COVID-19. Using immunoSEQ multiplex PCR, the repertoire was profiled, and TCRdb retains in-frame clones only, with some absent. The sample has more than 250,000 clones, approximately 85% seen once; the top ten hold under 2.5%. This clone was seen just once. V dropped 4 bases and J dropped 0; count of bases not matched to a gene: 3. The CDR3 has 14 residues. CDR1 is SGHDT and CDR2 is YYEEEE in the germline V gene. The sequence derives from a man younger than 40 who had recovered from COVID-19. The sequenced material came from PBMCs or T cells enriched from blood (not recorded which). The rearrangement uses TRBV5-6 and TRBJ1-2, with 7 bases matching TRBD1. CDR3 in DNA: TGTGCCAGCAGCCCAGGGACAGCTAACTATGGCTACACCTTC. This encodes CASSPGTANYGYTF.